The sequence of this T cell receptor beta chain was determined in a study of blood T cell repertoires in COVID-19. The CDR3 consists of 16 residues. Trimming pared 2 bases from V and 5 bases from J, leaving 18 bases between. Germline V gene lookup returns CDR1 MNHEY and CDR2 SMNVEV (reference sequence). Methods used by the authors: Reference gene primers were amplified, and this amplification served to estimate nucleated cell counts. Some clones are missing from TCRdb's copy, which holds only in-frame ones; the method was immunoSEQ multiplex PCR. The DNA was the basis for D and trimming; V, J and clone size are from that table. Of about 350,000 clones listed, 89% are singletons.

This clonotype was obtained from an older woman with COVID-19, enrolled during active disease. Sequencing input: peripheral blood. The chain carries TRBV27 and TRBJ2-5; weak D call: TRBD2 (6 bases). CDR3 nucleotide sequence: TGTGCCAGCAGTTTAGGAGGGGTCTTAGGGCAGGAGACCCAGTACTTC. Encoded protein: CASSLGGVLGQETQYF.